Below are 15 T cell receptor beta chains sequenced from a single sample in a study of T-cell reconstitution after alpha-beta-depleted transplantation in children. TCRbeta library construction was performed incorporating unique molecular identifiers. TCRdb re-called the PCR reads with MiXCR, one entry per CDR3 protein. This sample has some 530,000 distinct CDR3 sequences, with around 13% found just once. The sequences come from PBMCs from the stem cell graft donor, collected from the stem cell graft. These TCRs come from a human donor who donated a stem cell graft to a child with combined immunodeficiency.

The gene calls are TRBV9 and TRBJ1-1; 9 bases map to TRBD1. The CDR3 sequence is 14 residues long. The germline CDR1 and CDR2 sequences are SGDLS and YYNGEE. Trimming took 3 bases from V and 5 from J; bases not matched to a gene: 5. The CDR3 spells CASSGGQGKTEAFF. The CDR3 nucleotides are TGTGCCAGCAGCGGGGGACAGGGAAAGACTGAAGCTTTCTTT.

The chain links TRBV18 to TRBJ2-7, with TRBD2 matching 12 bases. The V gene's germline CDR1 is KGHSH and CDR2 LQKENI. CDR3 length: 15 residues. Unmatched junction bases numbered 8, after V lost 6 bases and J lost 5 bases. CDR3 nucleotide sequence: TGTGCCAGCTCGGGGCGACTAGCGGGAGAGGACGAGCAGTACTTC. It translates to CASSGRLAGEDEQYF.

The V and J genes are TRBV5-1 and TRBJ2-4; 7 bases agree with TRBD2. The CDR3 length is 17 residues. V shed 4 bases, J shed 2 bases, and the junction held 12 bases outside the gene matches. Germline CDR1 reads SGHRS; CDR2 reads YFSETQ. CDR3 sequence (DNA): TGCGCCAGCAGCCAGGAACCGGGAGGTGGTTCCAAAAACATTCAGTACTTC. Its translation: CASSQEPGGGSKNIQYF.

This clonotype was detected ten times or more. This chain connects TRBV7-9 to TRBJ2-7; 10 bases line up with TRBD2. Unmatched junction bases numbered 4, after V lost 5 bases and J lost 3 bases. The CDR3 sequence is 14 residues long. In germline, CDR1 is SEHNR, CDR2 FQNEAQ (reference sequence). This chain's CDR3 is CASSASGSIYEQYF. CDR3 in DNA: TGTGCCAGCAGCGCTAGCGGGAGCATCTACGAGCAGTACTTC. Using reference TRBV7-9 and TRBJ2-7 for the parts outside the CDR3, the full variable domain is DTGVSQNPRHKITKRGQNVTFRCDPISEHNRLYWYRQTLGQGPEFLTYFQNEAQLEKSRLLSDRFSAERPKGSFSTLEIQRTEQGDSAMYLCASSASGSIYEQYFGPGTRLTVT.

The chain recombines TRBV7-2 with TRBJ1-1; D is possibly TRBD1 (5 bases). The length of the CDR3 is 11 residues. Between the trimmed V and J ends, which lost 6 bases and 11 bases, there was a span of 13 bases. Germline V lookup: CDR1 SGHTA, CDR2 FQGNSA. The DNA of the CDR3 is TGTGCCAGCAGGCGGGACGGGAGGGCTTTCTTT. Translating gives CASRRDGRAFF. The variable domain in full, completed from reference TRBV7-2 and TRBJ1-1, reads GAGVSQSPSNKVTEKGKDVELRCDPISGHTALYWYRQSLGQGLEFLIYFQGNSAPDKSGLPSDRFSAERTGGSVSTLTIQRTQQEDSAVYLCASRRDGRAFFGQGTRLTVV.

This clonotype was seen more than once but under ten times. The J gene is TRBJ2-3, the V gene TRBV29-1; weak D call: TRBD2 (5 bases). Germline loops: CDR1 SQVTM, CDR2 ANQGSEA. This CDR3 has 11 residues. Trimming took off 7 bases at V and 4 bases at J, with 9 bases between the two ends. This CDR3 reads CSAGWSDTQYF. The CDR3, as DNA: TGCAGCGCGGGGTGGTCAGATACGCAGTATTTT.

This clonotype was counted only a few times. This rearrangement joins TRBV6-1 to TRBJ2-7; D is undetermined. This CDR3 comprises 14 residues. V gave up 6 bases and J gave up 5 bases, with 17 bases separating them. Germline lookup yields CDR1 MNHNS and CDR2 SASEGT. CDR3 bases: TGTGCCAGCAGCTCTTCTGGAGTCAGAAACGAGCAGTACTTC. Translation gives CASSSSGVRNEQYF.

The chain combines TRBV21-1 with TRBJ2-2. TRBV21-1 is a pseudogene locus. The CDR3 totals 13 residues. The CDR3: CASSNIKTGELFF. The DNA for the CDR3 is TGTGCCAGCAGCAACATCAAGACCGGGGAGCTGTTTTTT.

This clonotype was observed many times. The rearrangement links TRBV5-1 to TRBJ2-7; TRBD2 agrees at 13 bases. CDR3 length equals 16 residues. CDR1 SGHRS and CDR2 YFSETQ come from the germline V gene. V lost 3 bases, J lost 5 bases, and 8 bases stayed unmatched. CDR3 sequence reads: CASSWQPGLAGNEQYF. CDR3 nucleotides: TGCGCCAGCAGCTGGCAGCCGGGACTAGCGGGGAACGAGCAGTACTTC.

The chain is built from TRBV12-3 or TRBV12-4 and TRBJ1-5; D is uncertain. This CDR3 region has 16 residues. V shed 5 bases and J shed 2 bases, with 16 bases lying between them. The CDR3 protein is CASSRRPRTGNQPQHF. CDR3 nucleotide sequence: TGTGCCAGCAGTCGTAGACCCAGGACGGGCAATCAGCCCCAGCATTTT.

The chain employs TRBV5-6 and TRBJ2-1, with D hard to call. Germline V lookup: CDR1 SGHDT, CDR2 YYEEEE. This CDR3 is 12 amino acids long. V shed 4 bases and J shed 8 bases, with 10 bases lying between them. The CDR3 region has the DNA TGTGCCAGCAGCACCTTTGACGATGAGCAGTTCTTC. Protein: CASSTFDDEQFF.

Here the CDR3 reads CASSPLDRGQNNEKLFF. CDR3 DNA: TGCGCCAGCAGCCCCCTGGACAGGGGGCAAAATAATGAAAAACTGTTTTTT. The chain is built from TRBV4-1 and TRBJ1-4; 11 nucleotides agree with TRBD1. The CDR3 extends over 17 amino acids. Looked up from germline, CDR1 is MGHRA and CDR2 is YSYEKL. The V gene end was trimmed by 4 bases and the J gene end by 4 bases; junction bases not matched to a gene: 8.

This chain links TRBV5-1 with TRBJ2-6; tentative D call: TRBD2 (5 bases). This CDR3 comprises 15 residues. CDR1 SGHRS and CDR2 YFSETQ come from the germline V gene. V gave up 0 bases and J gave up 3 bases, with 7 bases separating them. The CDR3 coding sequence is TGCGCCAGCAGCTTGGGAGGGCATGGGGCCAACGTCCTGACTTTC. This translates into CASSLGGHGANVLTF.

J is TRBJ2-7 and V is TRBV12-3 or TRBV12-4, with D maybe TRBD1 (5 bases). The CDR3 runs to 15 residues. V lost 6 bases and J 2 bases, leaving 17 bases between the germline ends. The CDR3 bases are TGTGCCAGCAGCCCTGAACAGGCGTTCACCTACGAGCAGTACTTC. Its translation is CASSPEQAFTYEQYF.

The chain has TRBV5-1 and TRBJ1-2; D perhaps matches TRBD1 (5 bases). This CDR3 contains 15 residues. Germline V gives CDR1 SGHRS, CDR2 YFSETQ. V was pared by 2 bases and J by 2 bases, with 13 bases between. CDR3 protein: CASSFGTDQNYGYTF. In DNA form, the CDR3 reads TGCGCCAGCAGCTTCGGGACGGACCAAAACTATGGCTACACCTTC.